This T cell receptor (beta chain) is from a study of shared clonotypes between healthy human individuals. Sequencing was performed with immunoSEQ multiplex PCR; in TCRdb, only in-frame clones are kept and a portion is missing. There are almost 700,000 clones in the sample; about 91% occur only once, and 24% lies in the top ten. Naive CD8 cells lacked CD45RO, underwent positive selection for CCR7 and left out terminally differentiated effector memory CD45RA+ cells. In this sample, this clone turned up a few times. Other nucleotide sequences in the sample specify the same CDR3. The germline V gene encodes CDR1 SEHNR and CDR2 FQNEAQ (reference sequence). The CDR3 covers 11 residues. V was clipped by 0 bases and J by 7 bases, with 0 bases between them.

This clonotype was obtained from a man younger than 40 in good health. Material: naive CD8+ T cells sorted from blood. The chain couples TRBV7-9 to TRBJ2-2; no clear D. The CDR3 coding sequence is TGTGCCAGCAGCTTAGCCGGGGAGCTGTTTTTT. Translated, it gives CASSLAGELFF.